This TCR beta chain was obtained from a study of cytomegalovirus exposure and HLA in healthy donors. Regarding the study as a whole: Cytomegalovirus-associated TCR beta chains were listed, numbering roughly 150. CMV serostatus was the only immune exposure information that was available.

The PCR employed 60 Vbeta primers together with 13 Jbeta primers. Produced via immunoSEQ multiplex PCR; TCRdb's table is partial and in-frame only. The sample table sets out 65,000 to 90,000 clones. About this clone: As yet, its antigen is unknown.

V lost 5 bases and J 5 bases, leaving 12 bases between the germline ends. The CDR3 sequence is 12 residues long. The germline V gene encodes CDR1 SQVTM and CDR2 ANQGSEA. The chain is built from TRBV29-1 and TRBJ2-5, with TRBD1 as a possible D gene (7 bases). The sequence derives from a man aged 35 to 55 in good health and CMV-seronegative. Sequencing input: PBMCs. CDR3 DNA: TGCAGCGTTAGGCCAGGGGGGGAGACCCAGTACTTC. Translating gives CSVRPGGETQYF.